The sequence of this T cell receptor (beta chain) was determined in a study of T cell repertoires in cytomegalovirus infection (dated by TCRdb to about 2019). Context from the whole study: Donor HLA type was relevant to the analysis, because carriage of CMV infection together with the matching HLA type was indicated by public TCR beta signatures. Results and caveats for the whole study, not just this receptor: Carriers of CMV infection plus the relevant HLA type were discriminated by the cumulative frequency of public TCR beta family members in the study cohort and in an independent roughly 380-donor cohort. The ex vivo response was dominated by HLA-C-restricted CMV-specific TCR beta clonotypes, and the single most frequent clonotype in two of eight donors was supplied by these HLA-C-restricted clonotypes.

Comment on this clonotype: No cognate antigen has been identified for it. Qualities for individual bases were not recorded, and no much larger clone is one base off.

Sequencing relied on an Illumina HiSeq 1500. TCRdb's own reprocessing of the public reads used fastp at Q25 and MiXCR and kept productive beta chains. Rows merge per CDR3 protein into single entries with the most common DNA and genes. This sample is represented by 150,000 to 200,000 distinct CDR3 sequences; under 25% of them were singletons. The top ten hold 2.5% to 3% of the sample. Taken from cysteine to phenylalanine, the CDR3 has 15 residues. The read is trimmed to its CDR3 DNA, 45 bases read in frame from base 1. V and J are truncated by 0 bases and 0 bases respectively, leaving an intervening sequence of 7 bases. The germline V gene gives CDR1 as SGDLS and CDR2 as YYNGEE.

Material: PBMCs. This TCR came from a human donor in good health (CMV status not recorded). Some clones in this sample may be carry-over from other donors' samples. This chain is built from TRBV9 and TRBJ2-1; no D segment can be confidently identified. The CDR3 is CASSVASLSYNEQFF. The DNA sequence is TGTGCCAGCAGCGTAGCATCTCTCTCCTACAATGAGCAGTTCTTC.